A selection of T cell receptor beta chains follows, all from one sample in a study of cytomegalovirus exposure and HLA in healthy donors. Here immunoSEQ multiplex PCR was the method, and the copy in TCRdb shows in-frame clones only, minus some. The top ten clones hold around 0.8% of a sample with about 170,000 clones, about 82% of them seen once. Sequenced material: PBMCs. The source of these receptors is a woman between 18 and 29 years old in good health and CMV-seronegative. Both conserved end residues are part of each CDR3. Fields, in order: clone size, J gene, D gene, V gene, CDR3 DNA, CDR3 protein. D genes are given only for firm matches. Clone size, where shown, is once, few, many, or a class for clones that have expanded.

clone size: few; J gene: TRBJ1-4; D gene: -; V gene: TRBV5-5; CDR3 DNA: TGTGCCAGCAGCTTGGGCGCGACAACTAATGAAAAACTGTTTTTT; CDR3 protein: CASSLGATTNEKLFF
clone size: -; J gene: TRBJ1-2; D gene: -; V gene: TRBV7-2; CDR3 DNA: TGTGCCAGCAGCTTTGACATCAACTATGGCTACACCTTC; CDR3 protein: CASSFDINYGYTF
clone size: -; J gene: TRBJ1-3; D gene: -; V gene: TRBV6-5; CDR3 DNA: TGTGCCAGCAAGCGGGACAACTCTGGAAACACCATATATTTT; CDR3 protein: CASKRDNSGNTIYF
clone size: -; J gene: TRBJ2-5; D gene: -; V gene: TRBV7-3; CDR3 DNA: TGTGCCAGCAGCTTAGGGGCGGGGCAAGAGACCCAGTACTTC; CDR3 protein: CASSLGAGQETQYF
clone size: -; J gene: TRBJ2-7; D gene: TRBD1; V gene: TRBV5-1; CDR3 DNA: TGCGCCAGCAGCTCGGTCGGGACAGACTCCTACGAGCAGTACTTC; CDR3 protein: CASSSVGTDSYEQYF
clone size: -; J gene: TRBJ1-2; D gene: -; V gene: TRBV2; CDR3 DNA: TGTGCCAGTAAGAACAGGCTCAACTATGGCTACACCTTC; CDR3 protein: CASKNRLNYGYTF
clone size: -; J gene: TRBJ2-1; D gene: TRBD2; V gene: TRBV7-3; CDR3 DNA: TGTGCCAGTGGGTCGGCGGGAGGGTCCTACAATGAGCAGTTCTTC; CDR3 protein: CASGSAGGSYNEQFF
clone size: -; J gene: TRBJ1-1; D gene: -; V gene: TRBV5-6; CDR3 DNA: TGTGCCAGCAGCCCGGGACTGGTAGGTACTGAAGCTTTCTTT; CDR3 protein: CASSPGLVGTEAFF
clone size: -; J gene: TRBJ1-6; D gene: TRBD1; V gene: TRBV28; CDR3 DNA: TGTGCCAGCAGTCCGGGGGGACAGGGGGCCTATAATTCACCCCTCCACTTT; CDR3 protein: CASSPGGQGAYNSPLHF
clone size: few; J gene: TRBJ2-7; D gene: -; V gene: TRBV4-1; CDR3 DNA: TGCGCCAGCAGCCTCCACCGGGGGTCCAGCTCCTACGAGCAGTACTTC; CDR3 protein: CASSLHRGSSSYEQYF
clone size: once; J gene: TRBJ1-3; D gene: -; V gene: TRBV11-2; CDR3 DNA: TGTGCCAGCAGCTCCCTACGACAGGACTCTGGAAACACCATATATTTT; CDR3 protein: CASSSLRQDSGNTIYF
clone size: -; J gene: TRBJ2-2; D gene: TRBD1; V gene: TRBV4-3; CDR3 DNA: TGCGCCAGCAGCCAACTAGGTGACAGGGCCTACACCGGGGAGCTGTTTTTT; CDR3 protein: CASSQLGDRAYTGELFF
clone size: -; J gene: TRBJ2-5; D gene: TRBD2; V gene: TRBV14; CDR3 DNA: TGTGCCAGCAGCCAATGGACTAGCGACCCAAGGGAGCAGTACTTC; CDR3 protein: CASSQWTSDPREQYF
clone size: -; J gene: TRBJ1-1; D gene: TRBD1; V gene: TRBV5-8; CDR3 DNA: TGTGCCAGCAGCCCTTCCGACAGGGATTGGACTGAAGCTTTCTTT; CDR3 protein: CASSPSDRDWTEAFF
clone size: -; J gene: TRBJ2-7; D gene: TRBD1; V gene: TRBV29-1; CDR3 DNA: TGCAGCGTCCCGACTAATGACAGGGTGGCCTACGAGCAGTACTTC; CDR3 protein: CSVPTNDRVAYEQYF
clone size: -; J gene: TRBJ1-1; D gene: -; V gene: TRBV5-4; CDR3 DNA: TGTGCCAGCAGCTCAGGTCGAGGGGGAGGGTCGAACACTGAAGCTTTCTTT; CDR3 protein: CASSSGRGGGSNTEAFF
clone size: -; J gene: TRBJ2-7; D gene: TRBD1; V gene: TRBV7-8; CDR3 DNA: TGTGCCAGCAGCACCCGGGACAGCTACGAGCAGTACTTC; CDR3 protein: CASSTRDSYEQYF
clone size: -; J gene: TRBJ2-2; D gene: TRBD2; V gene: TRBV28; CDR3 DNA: TGTGCCAGCAGTCTGAATAGCGGGAGGGTGTCCGGGGAGCTGTTTTTT; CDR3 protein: CASSLNSGRVSGELFF
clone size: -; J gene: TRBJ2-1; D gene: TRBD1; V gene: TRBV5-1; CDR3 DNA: TGCGCCAGCAGCATGGGACAGTACAATGAGCAGTTCTTC; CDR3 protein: CASSMGQYNEQFF
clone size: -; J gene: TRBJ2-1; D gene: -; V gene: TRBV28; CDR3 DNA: TGTGCCAGCAGTTTACTTCCTGGACAGAGCTCCTACAATGAGCAGTTCTTC; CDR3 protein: CASSLLPGQSSYNEQFF
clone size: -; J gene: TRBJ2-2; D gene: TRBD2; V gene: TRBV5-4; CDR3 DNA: TGTGCCAGCAGCTTGGCCGATGCGGGAGCCACCGGGGAGCTGTTTTTT; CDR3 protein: CASSLADAGATGELFF
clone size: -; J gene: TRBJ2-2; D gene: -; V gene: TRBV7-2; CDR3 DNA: TGTGCCAGCAGACTTAGCAGGGATCACGGGGAGCTGTTTTTT; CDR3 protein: CASRLSRDHGELFF
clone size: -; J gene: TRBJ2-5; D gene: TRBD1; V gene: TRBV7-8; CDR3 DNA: TGTGCCAGCAGCTTGATGATCCGGGACAGGGGACAAGAGACCCAGTACTTC; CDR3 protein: CASSLMIRDRGQETQYF
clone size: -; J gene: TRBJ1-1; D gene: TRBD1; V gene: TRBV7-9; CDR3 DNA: TGTGCCAGCAGCCACGGGACAGCTGAAGCTTTCTTT; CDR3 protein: CASSHGTAEAFF
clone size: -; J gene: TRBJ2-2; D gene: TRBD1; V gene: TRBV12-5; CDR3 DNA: TGTGCTAGTGCTAGGGGGCCCAACACCGGGGAGCTGTTTTTT; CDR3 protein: CASARGPNTGELFF
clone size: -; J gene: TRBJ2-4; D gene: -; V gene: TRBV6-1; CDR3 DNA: TGTGCCAGCAGTGAAAATTTGGGGGCTCGAGGCATTCAGTACTTC; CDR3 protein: CASSENLGARGIQYF
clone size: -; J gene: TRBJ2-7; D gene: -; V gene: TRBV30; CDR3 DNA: TGTGCCTGGAGTGTACAGGCTCCGCAGTACTTC; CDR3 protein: CAWSVQAPQYF
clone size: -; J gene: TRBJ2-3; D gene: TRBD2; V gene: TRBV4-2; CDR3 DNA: TGTGCCAGCAGCCAAGCACAAGGAAGAGCTAGCGGGAGCTTGAGCACAGATACGCAGTATTTT; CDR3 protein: CASSQAQGRASGSLSTDTQYF
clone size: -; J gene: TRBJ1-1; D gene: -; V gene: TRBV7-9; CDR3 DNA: TGTTCCAGCAGCTTTTTCGAGGGCTTGAACACTGAAGCTTTCTTT; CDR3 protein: CSSSFFEGLNTEAFF
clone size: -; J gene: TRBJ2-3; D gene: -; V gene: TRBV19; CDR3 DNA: TGTGCCAGTAGTATACATCGGGGATCCGGAGAGGATACGCAGTATTTT; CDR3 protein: CASSIHRGSGEDTQYF
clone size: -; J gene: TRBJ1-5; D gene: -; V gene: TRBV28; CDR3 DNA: TGTGCCAGCAGAAGGGGGTCGGTTAGGGGGCCCCAGCATTTT; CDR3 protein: CASRRGSVRGPQHF
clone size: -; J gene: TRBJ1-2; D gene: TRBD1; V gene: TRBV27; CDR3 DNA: TGTGCCAGCAGTTTATCTTCTGGGACAGGGGGCTTCTACTATGGCTACACCTTC; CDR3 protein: CASSLSSGTGGFYYGYTF
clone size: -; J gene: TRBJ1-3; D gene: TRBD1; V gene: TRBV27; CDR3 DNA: TGTGCCAGCAGGAGGGGACAGGTTCCATACACCATATATTTT; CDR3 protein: CASRRGQVPYTIYF
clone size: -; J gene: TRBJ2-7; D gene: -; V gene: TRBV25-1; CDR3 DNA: TGTGCCAGCAGTCCGGACTTCTACGAGCAGTACTTC; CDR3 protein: CASSPDFYEQYF
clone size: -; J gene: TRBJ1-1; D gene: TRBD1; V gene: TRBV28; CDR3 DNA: TGTGCCAGCCCGGGGACAGGGGTGGGGAACACTGAAGCTTTCTTT; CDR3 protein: CASPGTGVGNTEAFF
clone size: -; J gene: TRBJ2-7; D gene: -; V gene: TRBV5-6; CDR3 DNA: TGTGCCAGCAGCTTGGAAAGCTACGAGCAGTACTTC; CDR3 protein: CASSLESYEQYF
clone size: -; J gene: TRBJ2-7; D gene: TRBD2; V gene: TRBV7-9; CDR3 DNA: TGTGCCAGCAGCTCCCCTAGCGGGAGTAGGTCCTACGAGCAGTACTTC; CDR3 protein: CASSSPSGSRSYEQYF
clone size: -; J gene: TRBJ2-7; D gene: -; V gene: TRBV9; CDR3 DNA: TGTGCCAGCAGTGTAAACCCGACAGGTTCTGGCGAGCAGTACTTC; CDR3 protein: CASSVNPTGSGEQYF
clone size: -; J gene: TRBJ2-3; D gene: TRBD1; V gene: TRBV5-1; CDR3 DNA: TGCGCCAGCAGCCGATCTACCACGGGACAGGGGAGCGGAGATACGCAGTATTTT; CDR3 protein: CASSRSTTGQGSGDTQYF
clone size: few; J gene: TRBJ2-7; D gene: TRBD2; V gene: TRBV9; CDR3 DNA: TGTGCCAGCAGCGTAGGGCCTAGCGGGGGCTACGAGCAGTACTTC; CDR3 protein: CASSVGPSGGYEQYF